The sequence of this T cell receptor (beta chain) was determined in a study of blood T cell repertoires in COVID-19. Study background: Some COVID-19 samples were acute and others convalescent; all came from the United States, Italy and Spain. T cells, B-cell-depleted T cells, or PBMCs supplied cDNA or gDNA.

Original handling: From reference gene primer amplification, estimates of nucleated cell counts were derived. Only in-frame clones appear in the TCRdb table, and some are missing; sequencing was by immunoSEQ multiplex PCR. V and J calls plus clone size are reproduced from that table; the DNA served to infer D and trimming. The table includes roughly 350,000 clones, about 85% detected once. Germline V gives CDR1 SGHRS, CDR2 YFSETQ. This CDR3 contains 14 residues. V was pared by 0 bases and J by 7 bases, with 11 bases between. The clonotype was recovered from a young woman with acute or convalescent COVID-19. This chain uses TRBV5-1 with TRBJ1-5; TRBD1 might be the D (5 bases). The sample consisted of peripheral blood. The CDR3 spells CASSLGGARQPQHF. In DNA, the CDR3 is TGCGCCAGCAGCTTGGGCGGGGCACGACAGCCCCAGCATTTT.